The entry that follows covers one TCR beta chain sequence. Its antigen is not known. This may arise from a read error, as a much more abundant clone is one base away. This specimen belongs to a study of tumor and adjacent non-tumor tissue in lung cancer. Study at large: On average, productive TCRbeta reads reached about 4.17 million per sample.

The study's findings and limits: In normal lung, the top 100 clones were significantly more dominant than in tumor. Significantly higher TCR diversity was found in tumor than normal lung. Shorter survival was associated with higher TCR diversity in tumors.

A modified ARM-PCR protocol with three rounds of nested PCR amplified TCRbeta. TCRdb called the multiplex PCR reads again in MiXCR, with one record for every CDR3 protein. Of more than 85,000 distinct CDR3 sequences listed, roughly 75% are singletons. The CDR3 is 12 amino acids. This sample's RNA came from whole unsorted tissue. This chain uses TRBV12-3 or TRBV12-4 with TRBJ2-2; tentatively, D is TRBD1 or TRBD2 (5 bases each). Sequenced input: lung tumor tissue. The TCR was taken from a woman between 55 and 75 years old with non-small cell lung cancer. The CDR3 spells CGGRSNTGELFF. As DNA, the CDR3 is TGTGGGGGACGTTCGAACACCGGGGAGCTGTTTTTT.